These 5 T cell receptor beta chains were sequenced from one sample in a study of OX40 agonist ivuxolimab in advanced cancers. TCRdb keeps only in-frame clones here, not all; method: immunoSEQ multiplex PCR. This sample has tens of thousands of clones, with about three quarters found just once. This specimen was CD4+ or CD8+ T cells sorted from blood, taken in a trial of the OX40 agonist ivuxolimab. These receptors came from an adult with an advanced solid tumor such as melanoma, head and neck, liver or kidney cancer.

This rearrangement joins TRBV18 to TRBJ1-3; TRBD1 is a possible D gene (5 bases). The V end was cut by 3 bases, the J end by 3 bases, with 12 bases between. The V gene's germline CDR1 is KGHSH and CDR2 LQKENI. The CDR3 is 15 amino acids. Written as DNA, the CDR3 is TGTGCCAGCTCACCTTTTTGGGGGAATGGAAACACCATATATTTT. Translating it yields CASSPFWGNGNTIYF.

This clone was found a few times. The rearrangement links TRBV5-1 to TRBJ1-3; D is perhaps TRBD1 (5 bases). This CDR3 contains 16 residues. V was cut by 4 bases and J by 0 bases, with 14 bases left in between. CDR1 SGHRS and CDR2 YFSETQ come from the germline V gene. CDR3 sequence: CASSAGLTFSGNTIYF. CDR3 sequence (DNA): TGCGCCAGCAGCGCGGGACTGACCTTCTCTGGAAACACCATATATTTT.

The genes are TRBV6-5 and TRBJ2-5, with D perhaps given as TRBD1 or TRBD2 (5 bases each). The CDR3 extends over 13 amino acids. V lost 4 bases and J 4 bases, leaving 10 bases between the germline ends. Germline values: CDR1 MNHEY, CDR2 SVGAGI. The CDR3 sequence is CASSSTGGETQYF. The CDR3 coding sequence is TGTGCCAGCAGTTCCACAGGAGGAGAGACCCAGTACTTC.

This clone was picked up a small number of times. In nucleotides, the CDR3 is TGTGCCAGCAGCTTTCGAGGGAGCTCCTACGAGCAGTACTTC. This encodes CASSFRGSSYEQYF. The genes are TRBV7-9 and TRBJ2-7; D possibly corresponds to TRBD2 (5 bases). Trimming shortened V by 3 bases and J by 0 bases, and 9 bases separated the two germline ends. Germline V gene lookup returns CDR1 SEHNR and CDR2 FQNEAQ (reference sequence). CDR3 length equals 14 residues.

This clone occurred once. V is TRBV21-1 and J is TRBJ1-3. TRBV21-1 is marked as a pseudogene. The CDR3 is 16 residues long. Here the CDR3 reads CASYRDFPNSGNTIYF. CDR3 bases: TGTGCCAGCTACCGGGACTTTCCGAACTCTGGAAACACCATATATTTT.